This entry lists 8 T cell receptor beta chains sequenced from one sample in a study of T cells after yellow fever vaccination. TCRdb redid the calling of the 5' RACE reads with MiXCR, one entry per CDR3 protein. The sample lists 150,000 to 200,000 distinct CDR3 sequences, 6.2% occurring once. The sequences come from CD4+ T cells sorted from PBMCs, collected on the day of the first yellow fever vaccination. The receptors originated from a man between 18 and 29 years old who received the YFV17D yellow fever vaccine.

In its sample, this clonotype was seen many times. This chain joins TRBV18 and TRBJ1-5, with D uncertain. The CDR3 contains 14 residues. CDR1 is KGHSH, CDR2 LQKENI, per germline. Between the trimmed V and J ends, which lost 6 bases and 0 bases, there was a span of 9 bases. The CDR3 reads CASSKEHSNQPQHF. CDR3 in DNA: TGTGCCAGCTCGAAGGAACATAGCAATCAGCCCCAGCATTTT.

With respect to this clonotype: A single base separates this from a much larger clone, so it may be a read error. The V gene is TRBV18, the J gene TRBJ2-3, with D hard to call. Trimming shortened V by 0 bases and J by 0 bases, and 4 bases separated the two germline ends. The CDR3 consists of 14 residues. Germline CDR1 is KGHSH and CDR2 is LQKENI. CDR3 DNA sequence: TGTGCCAGCTCACCACCCCAGAGCACAGATACGCAGTATTTT. Translated, it gives CASSPPQSTDTQYF. The full variable domain, rest sourced from reference TRBV18 and TRBJ2-3, is NAGVMQNPRHLVRRRGQEARLRCSPMKGHSHVYWYRQLPEEGLKFMVYLQKENIIDESGMPKERFSAEFPKEGPSILRIQQVVRGDSAAYFCASSPPQSTDTQYFGPGTRLTVL.

This clonotype was observed a few times. The chain joins TRBV19 to TRBJ1-2; the match to TRBD1 covers 11 bases. This CDR3 region has 15 residues. J gave up 4 bases and V 5 bases, and 6 bases lay outside the gene matches. Looked up from germline, CDR1 is LNHDA and CDR2 is SQIVND (reference sequence). This CDR3 reads CASSPRTGGVYGYTF. DNA of the CDR3: TGTGCCAGTAGTCCCCGGACAGGGGGCGTCTATGGCTACACCTTC. Filled out from reference TRBV19 and TRBJ1-2, the complete variable domain reads DGGITQSPKYLFRKEGQNVTLSCEQNLNHDAMYWYRQDPGQGLRLIYYSQIVNDFQKGDIAEGYSVSREKKESFPLTVTSAQKNPTAFYLCASSPRTGGVYGYTFGSGTRLTVV.

This clonotype was seen more than once but under ten times. The chain uses TRBV4-1 and TRBJ2-6, with TRBD2 matching over 7 bases. This CDR3 is built from 17 residues. The V segment lost 1 base and the J segment 0 bases; nucleotides outside the gene matches: 3. Germline lookup yields CDR1 MGHRA and CDR2 YSYEKL. The CDR3 sequence: CASSQGEGISGANVLTF. CDR3 bases: TGCGCCAGCAGCCAAGGGGAGGGGATCTCTGGGGCCAACGTCCTGACTTTC.

Notes on this clonotype: This could be a read error, since a much larger clone is one nucleotide away. This chain connects TRBV29-1 to TRBJ2-3; 10 positions match TRBD2. The CDR3 totals 16 residues. Looked up from germline, CDR1 is SQVTM and CDR2 is ANQGSEA. V lost 8 bases to trimming and J lost 1 base; unmatched junction nucleotides: 12. CDR3 nucleotide sequence: TGCAGCATGAAACCTCTAGCGGGGGTTGGCACAGATACGCAGTATTTT. Its translation is CSMKPLAGVGTDTQYF.

This clonotype showed up just a few times. The chain has TRBV2 and TRBJ1-5; tentative D call: TRBD1 (6 bases). The CDR3 is 14 amino acids. CDR1 SNHLY and CDR2 FYNNEI come from the germline V gene. The ends were cut back, 6 bases at V and 5 bases at J, with 14 bases in the middle. DNA of the CDR3: TGTGCCAGCAGCTGGACAGCTAGAGATCAGCCCCAGCATTTT. Translation gives CASSWTARDQPQHF.

This clonotype was seen many times. This chain uses TRBV6-1 with TRBJ1-5; no firm D call. This CDR3 spans 12 amino acids. The V gene lost 7 bases and the J gene lost 4 bases, with 8 bases spanning the gap. The germline gives CDR1 MNHNS, CDR2 SASEGT. In DNA form, the CDR3 reads TGTGCCAGCAAGATGGGGAATCAGCCCCAGCATTTT. Residues: CASKMGNQPQHF.

This clonotype was seen ten or more times. V and J are TRBV4-2 and TRBJ1-5, with a possible D match to TRBD1 (5 bases). Trimming cost V 2 bases and J 4 bases, with 6 bases left between them. Looked up from germline, CDR1 is LGHNA and CDR2 is YNFKEQ. This CDR3 has 13 amino acids. The CDR3 DNA follows: TGTGCCAGCAGCCAACAGGGTAATCAGCCCCAGCATTTT. Translating it yields CASSQQGNQPQHF.